These 22 T cell receptor beta chains were sequenced from one sample in a study of T cells after yellow fever vaccination. One entry per CDR3 protein, called by TCRdb with MiXCR from the 5' RACE reads. The sample lists around 320,000 distinct CDR3 sequences; approximately 10% were seen once. The specimen comprised CD4+ T cells sorted from PBMCs, sampled 5 days after the yellow fever booster vaccination. The receptor set was obtained from a man aged 18 to 30 who received the YFV17D yellow fever vaccine.

The chain joins TRBV2 to TRBJ2-5; the D gene is possibly TRBD2 (6 bases). Germline V gives CDR1 SNHLY, CDR2 FYNNEI. The CDR3 loop spans 14 amino acids. The V end lost 8 bases, the J end lost 7 bases, and 20 bases lay between the germline ends. This CDR3 is CASFNQRARGTQYF. CDR3 coding DNA: TGTGCCAGCTTCAACCAGCGGGCGAGAGGGACCCAGTACTTC.

This chain uses TRBV7-8 with TRBJ2-3; weak D call: TRBD1 (5 bases). The CDR3 covers 13 residues. The V gene's germline CDR1 is SGHVS and CDR2 FQNEAQ. V lost 0 bases and J 8 bases, leaving 9 bases between the germline ends. The CDR3 loop is CASSLAGLPTQYF. CDR3 in DNA: TGTGCCAGCAGCTTAGCGGGGCTGCCTACGCAGTATTTT.

In regard to this clonotype: The junction differs from germline at one of its ends, possibly a read error. The gene calls are TRBV20-1 and TRBJ1-1; tentatively, D is TRBD1 (5 bases). Per the germline V gene, CDR1 is DFQATT and CDR2 is SNEGSKA (reference sequence). This CDR3 spans 11 amino acids. The CDR3 DNA is TGCAGTGCCGAAAAGAACAGGCCTGCACAATTT. It is translated as CSAEKNRPAQF.

This clonotype was seen a few times. V usage is TRBV27 and J usage is TRBJ1-1; D is ambiguous. CDR3 length equals 15 residues. Germline lookup yields CDR1 MNHEY and CDR2 SMNVEV (reference sequence). The V gene lost 2 bases and the J gene lost 3 bases, with 13 bases spanning the gap. The CDR3 region is CASSLLASQDTEAFF. The DNA of the CDR3 is TGTGCCAGCAGTTTACTAGCTTCCCAAGACACTGAAGCTTTCTTT.

This clonotype was seen a handful of times. The chain's CDR3 is CASSDGTGSSYEQYV. The CDR3 coding sequence is TGCGCCAGCAGCGACGGGACAGGGAGCTCCTACGAGCAGTACGTC. The chain couples TRBV5-1 to TRBJ2-7, with 9 nucleotides matching TRBD1. CDR1 and CDR2 (germline): SGHRS, YFSETQ. J gave up 0 bases and V 4 bases, and 5 bases lay outside the gene matches. The CDR3 consists of 15 residues.

With respect to this clonotype: The germline gene is not matched at one end of the junction; a read error may be the cause. The J gene is TRBJ1-5, the V gene TRBV5-1; D not certain. The length of the CDR3 is 15 residues. Per the germline V gene, CDR1 is SGHRS and CDR2 is YFSETQ. Here the CDR3 DNA reads TGCGCCAGCGGCTTGGAAGGACGCAGCGATCAGCCCCAGCATTTT. Protein product: CASGLEGRSDQPQHF.

This clonotype was counted ten times or more. The chain carries TRBV10-3 and TRBJ2-1; the match to TRBD2 covers 11 bases. V was pared by 7 bases and J by 4 bases, with 6 bases of the junction left unmatched. Germline V gene data show CDR1 as ENHRY and CDR2 as SYGVKD. The CDR3 runs 15 residues. The CDR3 sequence is CAITNPSGGYNEQFF. The DNA for the CDR3 is TGTGCCATCACCAACCCTAGCGGGGGGTACAATGAGCAGTTCTTC.

This clonotype was seen at least ten times. This chain links TRBV29-1 with TRBJ1-5; D is unresolved. Germline CDR1 reads SQVTM; CDR2 reads ANQGSEA. The CDR3 is 12 amino acids. Trimming removed 4 bases from V and 6 bases from J, with 10 bases in between. The CDR3 sequence is CSVGSLGQPQHF. In DNA form, the CDR3 reads TGCAGCGTTGGTTCCCTTGGTCAGCCCCAGCATTTT.

This chain connects TRBV9 to TRBJ2-5, with D perhaps matching TRBD1 (5 bases). Trimming took 0 bases from V and 1 from J, leaving 13 bases between them. The CDR3 consists of 16 residues. The germline gives CDR1 SGDLS, CDR2 YYNGEE. The CDR3 bases are TGTGCCAGCAGCGTAGGTGGGGCTGGGGTCCAAGAGACCCAGTACTTC. Its protein product is CASSVGGAGVQETQYF.

The genes are TRBV10-3 and TRBJ1-5; D call uncertain. Germline CDR1 and CDR2: ENHRY and SYGVKD. The length of the CDR3 is 11 residues. V was trimmed by 11 bases and J by 4 bases, leaving 9 bases between them. CDR3 residues: CASGPNQPQHF. The CDR3 nucleotides are TGTGCCTCCGGACCTAATCAGCCCCAGCATTTT.

The rearrangement uses TRBV6-1 and TRBJ1-2, with D unresolved. There are 14 residues in the CDR3. V lost 1 base to trimming and J lost 3 bases, with 9 bases between them. The germline V gene has CDR1 MNHNS and CDR2 SASEGT. CDR3 bases: TGTGCCAGCAGTGAAGGAGGCGGACACTATGGCTACACCTTC. Encoded protein: CASSEGGGHYGYTF.

The chain combines TRBV12-3 or TRBV12-4 with TRBJ2-3; 13 bases match TRBD2. Germline trimming cut 3 bases from V and 6 bases from J; bases unmatched to any gene: 6. The CDR3 has 16 residues. The CDR3 coding sequence is TGTGCCAGCAGTTTGGGGACTAGCGGGGCCAAGGATACGCAGTATTTT. Protein product: CASSLGTSGAKDTQYF.

The chain links TRBV7-2 to TRBJ1-5, with TRBD1 matching over 9 bases. After removal of 6 bases from V and 3 bases from J, the junction contained 6 bases not matched to a gene. The CDR3 sequence is 15 residues long. Germline CDR1 reads SGHTA; CDR2 reads FQGNSA. CDR3 region: CASSPGQGNNQPQHF. The CDR3 DNA is TGTGCCAGCAGTCCGGGACAGGGAAACAATCAGCCCCAGCATTTT.

This clonotype was observed a few times. The V and J genes are TRBV29-1 and TRBJ2-5; D is possibly TRBD2 (5 bases). The CDR3 length is 12 residues. V lost 8 bases and J lost 5, with 15 bases in between. CDR1 and CDR2 from the germline V gene are SQVTM and ANQGSEA. The CDR3 DNA reads as TGCAGCTCGCGAGGGCTATTGGAGACCCAGTACTTC. Translating it yields CSSRGLLETQYF.

This clonotype was observed a handful of times. The chain combines TRBV10-3 with TRBJ1-2, with TRBD1 matching over 7 bases. V was pared by 5 bases and J by 2 bases, with 2 bases of the junction left unmatched. CDR1 ENHRY and CDR2 SYGVKD come from the germline V gene. This CDR3 contains 13 residues. CDR3 protein: CAISSTGNYGYTF. DNA for the CDR3: TGTGCCATCAGTTCGACAGGGAACTATGGCTACACCTTC.

This clonotype was counted many times. The V gene is TRBV4-2, the J gene TRBJ1-2; D ambiguous. The CDR3 is 15 residues long. Germline loops: CDR1 LGHNA, CDR2 YNFKEQ. Trimming removed 0 bases at V and 1 base at J, with 9 bases between. Written as DNA, the CDR3 is TGTGCCAGCAGCCAAGAAAAGCGCAGTAACTATGGCTACACCTTC. Its translation: CASSQEKRSNYGYTF.

This clonotype was counted between two and nine times. The V call is TRBV20-1, the J call TRBJ1-4; D gene unclear. CDR1 and CDR2 (germline): DFQATT, SNEGSKA (reference sequence). This CDR3 is built from 14 residues. Trimming pared 4 bases from V and 0 bases from J, leaving 9 bases between. CDR3 in amino acids: CSANFGATNEKLFF. The CDR3, as DNA: TGCAGTGCTAACTTTGGGGCAACTAATGAAAAACTGTTTTTT.

The CDR3 coding sequence is TGTGCCAGCAGTGAAGCGCGGATAGACCTGCAGTTCTTC. Amino acid sequence: CASSEARIDLQFF. V usage is TRBV6-1 and J usage is TRBJ2-1; D unresolved. CDR3 length: 13 residues. Trimming stripped 0 bases from V and 12 bases from J, with 12 bases between. Germline V gene lookup returns CDR1 MNHNS and CDR2 SASEGT.

The CDR3 here is CASSQTGRPSPLHF. CDR3 nucleotides: TGTGCCAGCAGCCAGACAGGTCGCCCTTCACCCCTCCACTTT. V usage is TRBV3-1 and J usage is TRBJ1-6; TRBD1 might be the D (6 bases). The germline gives CDR1 LGHDT, CDR2 YNNKEL (reference sequence). CDR3 length: 14 amino acids. V lost 3 bases to trimming and J lost 9 bases, with 12 bases between them.

This chain connects TRBV29-1 to TRBJ2-4, with D uncertain. V was shortened by 0 bases and J by 6 bases, with 9 bases between the two germline ends. The CDR3 contains 13 residues. Germline V lookup: CDR1 SQVTM, CDR2 ANQGSEA. In DNA form, the CDR3 reads TGCAGCGTTGAAGATCGGCCCCGAAACATTCAGTACTTC. Translated, it gives CSVEDRPRNIQYF.

Ten or more counts support this clonotype. The V gene is TRBV7-2, the J gene TRBJ2-7; D remains ambiguous. Germline assignment: CDR1 SGHTA and CDR2 FQGNSA. The CDR3 extends over 14 amino acids. V was pared by 5 bases and J by 6 bases, with 17 bases between. The DNA for the CDR3 is TGTGCCAGCAGCCGCCGACTCATTGAAGGCGAGCAGTACTTC. Protein sequence: CASSRRLIEGEQYF.

This clonotype was picked up a small number of times. The chain couples TRBV15 to TRBJ2-5; D possibly matches TRBD1 or TRBD2 (6 bases each). V was clipped by 0 bases and J by 5 bases, with 10 bases between them. The CDR3 loop spans 14 amino acids. CDR1 and CDR2 from the germline V gene are LNHNV and YYDKDF (reference sequence). CDR3 sequence reads: CATSRDQGRETQYF. The CDR3 DNA follows: TGTGCCACCAGCAGAGACCAGGGGAGGGAGACCCAGTACTTC.